Below are 29 T cell receptor beta chains sequenced from a single sample in a study of regulatory dendritic cells for organ transplantation. CFSE-labeled sorted T cells met regulatory or mature dendritic cells for more than four days. Here immunoSEQ multiplex PCR was the method, and the copy in TCRdb shows in-frame clones only, minus some. The table has 20,000 to 25,000 clones, approximately 85% seen once. These receptors' targets are unknown. The sequencing input was naive CD4+ T cells from blood cultured with dendritic cells. The subset denotes: CD45RA+ naive T cells. All receptors derive from a human donor in good health.

The J gene is TRBJ2-5, the V gene TRBV5-1; possibly TRBD2 for D (5 bases). The CDR3 spans 13 residues. The germline V gene has CDR1 SGHRS and CDR2 YFSETQ. The V and J ends lost 6 bases and 5 bases respectively, with 14 bases between them. Here the CDR3 reads CASNLDGEETQYF. CDR3 DNA sequence: TGCGCCAGCAACTTAGATGGGGAGGAGACCCAGTACTTC.

The genes are TRBV11-2 and TRBJ2-1; maybe TRBD1 (6 bases). The germline V gene encodes CDR1 SGHAT and CDR2 FQNNGV. V gave up 2 bases and J gave up 0 bases, with 20 bases separating them. The CDR3 contains 19 residues. The CDR3 protein is CASSLSTAQQGSSYNEQFF. The CDR3 DNA is TGTGCCAGCAGCTTAAGTACCGCCCAGCAGGGGAGCTCCTACAATGAGCAGTTCTTC.

This chain joins TRBV9 and TRBJ2-3; TRBD2 matches at 13 bases. Trimming took 3 bases from V and 4 from J; bases not matched to a gene: 5. Germline CDR1 reads SGDLS; CDR2 reads YYNGEE. The CDR3 runs to 16 residues. The CDR3 is CASSGTSGRVADTQYF. In nucleotides, the CDR3 is TGTGCCAGCAGCGGAACTAGCGGGAGGGTGGCAGATACGCAGTATTTT. Combining the CDR3 with reference TRBV9 and TRBJ2-3 gives the whole variable domain DSGVTQTPKHLITATGQRVTLRCSPRSGDLSVYWYQQSLDQGLQFLIQYYNGEERAKGNILERFSAQQFPDLHSELNLSSLELGDSALYFCASSGTSGRVADTQYFGPGTRLTVL.

The V and J genes are TRBV7-8 and TRBJ2-5; D is possibly TRBD1 or TRBD2 (5 bases each). There are 17 residues in the CDR3. V gave up 0 bases and J gave up 5 bases, with 19 bases separating them. The V gene's germline CDR1 is SGHVS and CDR2 FQNEAQ. The CDR3 loop reads CASSLAVWGPDSETQYF. The CDR3 bases are TGTGCCAGCAGCTTAGCGGTGTGGGGACCGGACTCGGAGACCCAGTACTTC.

The chain has TRBV4-1 and TRBJ1-2; TRBD1 aligns across 7 bases. Losses at the gene ends were 5 bases for V and 4 bases for J; bases not matched to a gene: 10. The germline V gene has CDR1 MGHRA and CDR2 YSYEKL. The CDR3 has 15 residues. This CDR3 is CASSEEPGQTYGYTF. The CDR3 nucleotides are TGCGCCAGCAGCGAGGAACCGGGACAGACCTATGGCTACACCTTC.

In its sample, this clone was seen once. This rearrangement joins TRBV15 to TRBJ2-2, with 9 nucleotides matching TRBD2. The germline CDR1 and CDR2 sequences are LNHNV and YYDKDF (reference sequence). J lost 2 bases, V lost 5 bases, and 12 bases had no gene match. The CDR3 loop spans 18 amino acids. CDR3 amino acids: CATSQDSLLAGNTGELFF. For the CDR3, the DNA is TGTGCCACCAGCCAAGATTCCCTCCTAGCGGGAAACACCGGGGAGCTGTTTTTT.

This chain connects TRBV7-9 to TRBJ1-5, with D hard to call. The CDR3 consists of 14 residues. Germline CDR1 is SEHNR and CDR2 is FQNEAQ (reference sequence). V dropped 5 bases and J dropped 3 bases, with 11 bases sitting between them. In DNA form, the CDR3 reads TGTGCCAGCAGCCCGGTGGGGAACAATCAGCCCCAGCATTTT. This codes for CASSPVGNNQPQHF. Full variable domain (missing parts from reference TRBV7-9 and TRBJ1-5): DTGVSQNPRHKITKRGQNVTFRCDPISEHNRLYWYRQTLGQGPEFLTYFQNEAQLEKSRLLSDRFSAERPKGSFSTLEIQRTEQGDSAMYLCASSPVGNNQPQHFGDGTRLSIL.

CDR3 sequence: CASSPDPGSYEQYF. The CDR3 region has the DNA TGTGCCAGCAGCCCGGACCCTGGCTCCTACGAGCAGTACTTC. The V and J genes are TRBV7-9 and TRBJ2-5; no reliable D call. The tail of the sequence fits TRBJ2-7 better, so the J call may be wrong. The CDR3 is 14 amino acids. Per the germline V gene, CDR1 is SEHNR and CDR2 is FQNEAQ (reference sequence).

The rearrangement links TRBV5-3 to TRBJ2-4; 15 positions agree with TRBD2. TRBV5-3 is given ORF status, its function remaining uncertain. Trimming took 0 bases from V and 6 from J; bases not matched to a gene: 10. The length of the CDR3 is 19 residues. CDR3 in amino acids: CARSLVGGLAGGRRNIQYF. CDR3 DNA sequence: TGTGCCAGAAGCTTGGTAGGGGGACTAGCGGGAGGACGGAGAAACATTCAGTACTTC.

This rearrangement joins TRBV7-9 to TRBJ2-5; tentative D call: TRBD1 (6 bases). V was cut by 5 bases and J by 7 bases, with 17 bases left in between. Germline CDR1 is SEHNR and CDR2 is FQNEAQ (reference sequence). There are 14 residues in the CDR3. CDR3 in DNA: TGTGCCAGCAGCCGGGACAACAACGTGTTGACCCAGTACTTC. Protein sequence: CASSRDNNVLTQYF.

The CDR3 DNA is TGTGCCAGCACCGGGGTAGACTCCACAGATACGCAGTATTTT. Translating gives CASTGVDSTDTQYF. The J gene is TRBJ2-3, the V gene TRBV27, with a possible D match to TRBD2 (5 bases). There are 14 residues in the CDR3. V lost 7 bases and J lost 2, with 13 bases in between. Germline loops: CDR1 MNHEY, CDR2 SMNVEV (reference sequence).

The chain couples TRBV6-1 to TRBJ1-2, with 9 bases identical to TRBD1. Germline V lookup: CDR1 MNHNS, CDR2 SASEGT. This CDR3 contains 15 residues. J gave up 8 bases and V 5 bases, and 12 bases lay outside the gene matches. CDR3 protein: CASSTTSTGGGGYTF. The CDR3 nucleotides read TGTGCCAGCAGTACTACGTCGACAGGGGGAGGCGGCTACACCTTC.

The V gene is TRBV6-1, the J gene TRBJ1-6; D gene ambiguous. The CDR3 is 15 residues long. The germline V gene has CDR1 MNHNS and CDR2 SASEGT. The V end was cut by 1 base, the J end by 5 bases, with 9 bases between. The CDR3 here is CASSEGYMDNSPLHF. In nucleotides, the CDR3 is TGTGCCAGCAGTGAAGGATATATGGATAATTCACCCCTCCACTTT.

The J gene is TRBJ1-3, the V gene TRBV4-1, with D uncertain. Looked up from germline, CDR1 is MGHRA and CDR2 is YSYEKL. V shed 0 bases and J shed 2 bases, with 20 bases lying between them. The length of the CDR3 is 19 residues. CDR3 in amino acids: CASSQDMWEERQPGNTIYF. The CDR3 DNA reads TGCGCCAGCAGCCAAGATATGTGGGAGGAGAGGCAACCTGGAAACACCATATATTTT.

The CDR3 is CASKAEGGTEAFF. The CDR3 DNA reads as TGTGCCAGCAAGGCGGAAGGAGGCACTGAAGCTTTCTTT. This rearrangement joins TRBV2 to TRBJ1-1, with D unclear. CDR3 size: 13 residues. V was pared by 7 bases and J by 4 bases, with 13 bases between. Germline V gives CDR1 SNHLY, CDR2 FYNNEI. Combining the CDR3 with reference TRBV2 and TRBJ1-1 gives the whole variable domain EPEVTQTPSHQVTQMGQEVILRCVPISNHLYFYWYRQILGQKVEFLVSFYNNEISEKSEIFDDQFSVERPDGSNFTLKIRSTKLEDSAMYFCASKAEGGTEAFFGQGTRLTVV.

This rearrangement joins TRBV5-6 to TRBJ1-5, with D perhaps TRBD1 (6 bases). The CDR3 is 14 residues long. Per germline, CDR1 SGHDT and CDR2 YYEEEE. V was clipped by 4 bases and J by 4 bases, with 12 bases between them. This chain's CDR3 is CASSHKDSNQPQHF. The CDR3 DNA sequence: TGTGCCAGCAGCCACAAGGACAGTAATCAGCCCCAGCATTTT.

This rearrangement joins TRBV7-2 to TRBJ1-1; TRBD1 is a possible D gene (5 bases). The CDR3 is 15 amino acids. The V gene's germline CDR1 is SGHTA and CDR2 FQGNSA. Trimming stripped 5 bases from V and 6 bases from J, with 19 bases between. The CDR3 reads CASSPPGGWGAEAFF. The CDR3 DNA follows: TGTGCCAGCAGCCCCCCCGGCGGCTGGGGGGCTGAAGCTTTCTTT.

This sequence joins TRBV6-1 and TRBJ2-5, with D possibly being TRBD2 (7 bases). Trimming took off 6 bases at V and 5 bases at J, with 13 bases between the two ends. Germline CDR1 and CDR2: MNHNS and SASEGT. The length of the CDR3 is 13 residues. CDR3 amino acids: CASREGGGETQYF. The CDR3 DNA is TGTGCCAGCAGGGAGGGGGGGGGTGAGACCCAGTACTTC.

The chain is built from TRBV11-3 and TRBJ2-6; no reliable D call. Germline V gene lookup returns CDR1 SGHNT and CDR2 YENEEA. This CDR3 comprises 13 residues. Trimming took off 1 base at V and 3 bases at J, with 1 base between the two ends. In nucleotides, the CDR3 is TGTGCCAGCAGCTTAGTTGGGGCCAACGTCCTGACTTTC. Its translation is CASSLVGANVLTF. Together with reference TRBV11-3 and TRBJ2-6, the CDR3 gives the full variable domain: EAGVVQSPRYKIIEKKQPVAFWCNPISGHNTLYWYLQNLGQGPELLIRYENEEAVDDSQLPKDRFSAERLKGVDSTLKIQPAELGDSAVYLCASSLVGANVLTFGAGSRLTVL.

In its sample, this clone was seen once. The chain carries TRBV19 and TRBJ1-1, with D perhaps TRBD1 (6 bases). From germline, CDR1 is LNHDA and CDR2 SQIVND (reference sequence). With 7 bases removed from V and 7 bases from J, the gap between germline ends came to 28 bases. The CDR3 is 17 amino acids. The chain's CDR3 is CASTKAPVPGVLGEAFF. CDR3 nucleotides: TGTGCCAGTACCAAAGCTCCAGTGCCAGGGGTCCTCGGTGAAGCTTTCTTT.

The chain is built from TRBV18 and TRBJ2-3; 7 bases are shared with TRBD1. The CDR3 totals 13 residues. Germline loops: CDR1 KGHSH, CDR2 LQKENI. V shed 3 bases and J 7 bases; nucleotides not matched to a gene: 4. CDR3 DNA: TGTGCCAGCTCACCTACAGGGGTGAATACGCAGTATTTT. This codes for CASSPTGVNTQYF.

The genes are TRBV20-1 and TRBJ2-7, with unresolved D. This CDR3 comprises 11 residues. The V gene lost 5 bases and the J gene lost 4 bases, with 9 bases spanning the gap. The germline V gene encodes CDR1 DFQATT and CDR2 SNEGSKA (reference sequence). The CDR3 nucleotides read TGCAGTGCTCGAATGAGATACGAGCAGTACTTC. Its translation: CSARMRYEQYF.

CDR3 sequence (DNA): TGTGCCAGCAGTTACTCGAGTTTTAGGGGCAATCAGCCCCAGCATTTT. This translates into CASSYSSFRGNQPQHF. J is TRBJ1-5 and V is TRBV6-5, with D unresolved. The CDR3 extends over 16 amino acids. Germline loops: CDR1 MNHEY, CDR2 SVGAGI. V was clipped by 0 bases and J by 2 bases, with 11 bases between them.

This sequence joins TRBV19 and TRBJ2-7, with 8 bases matching TRBD2. This CDR3 is 14 amino acids long. V gave up 4 bases and J gave up 6 bases; unmatched junction bases: 8. Germline V gene lookup returns CDR1 LNHDA and CDR2 SQIVND (reference sequence). In DNA form, the CDR3 reads TGTGCCAGTAGTAGGACTAGCCCCGTCGCCGAGCAGTACTTC. Protein sequence: CASSRTSPVAEQYF.

This chain connects TRBV19 to TRBJ2-7; D is unclear. V lost 1 base and J 2 bases, leaving 9 bases between the germline ends. Germline CDR1 is LNHDA and CDR2 is SQIVND (reference sequence). CDR3 length: 14 amino acids. In nucleotides, the CDR3 is TGTGCCAGTAGTATAGGAACTGGCCCCTACGAGCAGTACTTC. Amino acid sequence: CASSIGTGPYEQYF.

The CDR3 DNA reads as TGCAGTGCTAGAGCCCACTATGGCTACACCTTC. Its translation is CSARAHYGYTF. This chain connects TRBV20-1 to TRBJ1-2; D not certain. Trimming took 1 base from V and 3 from J, leaving 3 bases between them. The CDR3 extends over 11 amino acids. The germline V gene encodes CDR1 DFQATT and CDR2 SNEGSKA (reference sequence).

J is TRBJ2-1 and V is TRBV6-5, with 14 positions matching TRBD2. The germline V gene has CDR1 MNHEY and CDR2 SVGAGI. CDR3 length: 15 amino acids. V trimming: 6 bases; J trimming: 9 bases; junction bases outside the gene matches: 7. The CDR3 is CASRPTSGGAGEQFF. Here the CDR3 DNA reads TGTGCCAGCAGGCCGACTAGCGGGGGGGCCGGTGAGCAGTTCTTC.

The V and J genes are TRBV4-3 and TRBJ2-5, with a tentative D call TRBD1 (6 bases). This CDR3 is 19 amino acids long. Trimming shortened V by 1 base and J by 5 bases, and 26 bases separated the two germline ends. From germline, CDR1 is LGHNA and CDR2 YSLEER. Written as DNA, the CDR3 is TGCGCCAGCAGCCAAGCAATAGCAGGGCTGGGGGCGTTTGAGGAGACCCAGTACTTC. Translating it yields CASSQAIAGLGAFEETQYF.

The V call is TRBV7-2, the J call TRBJ1-5; the D is unclear. The CDR3 length is 13 residues. Trimming took off 5 bases at V and 9 bases at J, with 14 bases between the two ends. Germline CDR1 and CDR2: SGHTA and FQGNSA. In DNA form, the CDR3 reads TGTGCCAGCAGCCTAGATCAAGGGAGGCCCCAGCATTTT. Protein product: CASSLDQGRPQHF.